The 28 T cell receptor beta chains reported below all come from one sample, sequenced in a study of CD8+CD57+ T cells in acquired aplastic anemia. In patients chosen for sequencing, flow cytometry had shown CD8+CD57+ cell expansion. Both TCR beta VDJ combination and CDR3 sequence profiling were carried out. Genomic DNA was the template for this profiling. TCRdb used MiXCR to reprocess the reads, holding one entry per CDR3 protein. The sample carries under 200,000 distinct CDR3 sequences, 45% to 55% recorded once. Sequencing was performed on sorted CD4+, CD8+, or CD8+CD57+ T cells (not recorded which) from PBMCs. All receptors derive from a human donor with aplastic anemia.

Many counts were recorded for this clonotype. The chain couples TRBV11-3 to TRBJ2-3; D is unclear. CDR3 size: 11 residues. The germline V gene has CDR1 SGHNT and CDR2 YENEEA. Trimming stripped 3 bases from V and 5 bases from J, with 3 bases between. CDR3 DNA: TGTGCCAGCAGCTTTGGAGATACGCAGTATTTT. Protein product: CASSFGDTQYF.

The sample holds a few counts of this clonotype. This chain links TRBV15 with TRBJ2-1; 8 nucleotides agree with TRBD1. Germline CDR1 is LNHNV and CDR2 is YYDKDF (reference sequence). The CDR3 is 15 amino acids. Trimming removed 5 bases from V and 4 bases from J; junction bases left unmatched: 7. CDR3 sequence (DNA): TGTGCCACCAGCGGAAGGGACAGGAATTACAATGAGCAGTTCTTC. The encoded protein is CATSGRDRNYNEQFF.

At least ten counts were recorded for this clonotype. CDR3 bases: TGTGCTAGTGGACCCGGGACAGGGTATGGTGAGCAGTTCTTC. This encodes CASGPGTGYGEQFF. The V gene is TRBV12-5, the J gene TRBJ2-1, with 9 bases lining up with TRBD1. This CDR3 has 14 residues. J gave up 9 bases and V 6 bases, and 9 bases lay outside the gene matches. In germline, CDR1 is LGHNT, CDR2 FRNRAP.

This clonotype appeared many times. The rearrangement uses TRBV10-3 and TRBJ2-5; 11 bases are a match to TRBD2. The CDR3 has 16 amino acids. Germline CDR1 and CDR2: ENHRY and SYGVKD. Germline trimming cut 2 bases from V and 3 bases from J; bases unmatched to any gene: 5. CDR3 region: CAISEAGTSGEETQYF. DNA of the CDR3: TGTGCCATCAGTGAGGCCGGGACTAGCGGAGAAGAGACCCAGTACTTC.

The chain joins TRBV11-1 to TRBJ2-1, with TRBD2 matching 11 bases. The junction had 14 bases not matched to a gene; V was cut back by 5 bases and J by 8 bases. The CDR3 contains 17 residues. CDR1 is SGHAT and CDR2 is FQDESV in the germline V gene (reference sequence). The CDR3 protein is CASSPGALAGGGYEQFF. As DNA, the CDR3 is TGTGCCAGCAGCCCCGGGGCTCTAGCGGGAGGCGGTTATGAGCAGTTCTTC.

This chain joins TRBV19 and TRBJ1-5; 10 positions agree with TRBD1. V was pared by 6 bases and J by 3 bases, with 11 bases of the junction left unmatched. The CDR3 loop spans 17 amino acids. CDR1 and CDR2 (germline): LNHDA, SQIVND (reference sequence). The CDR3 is CASRPTGTGANNQPQHF. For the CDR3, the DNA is TGTGCCAGTAGACCCACCGGGACAGGGGCGAACAATCAGCCCCAGCATTTT.

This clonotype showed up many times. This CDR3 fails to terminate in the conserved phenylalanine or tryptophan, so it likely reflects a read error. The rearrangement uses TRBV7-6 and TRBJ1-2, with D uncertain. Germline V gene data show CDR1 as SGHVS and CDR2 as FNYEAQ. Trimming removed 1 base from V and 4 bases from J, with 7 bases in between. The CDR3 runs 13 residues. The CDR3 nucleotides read TGTGCCAGCAGCTTAGAAGGTCTCTATGGCTACACCTCC. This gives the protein CASSLEGLYGYTS.

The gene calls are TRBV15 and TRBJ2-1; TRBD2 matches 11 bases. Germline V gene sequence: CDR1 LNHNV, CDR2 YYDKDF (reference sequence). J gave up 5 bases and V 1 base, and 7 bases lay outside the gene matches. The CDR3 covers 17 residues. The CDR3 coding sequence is TGTGCCACCAGCAGAGGGAGACTAGCGGGGACTGACAATGAGCAGTTCTTC. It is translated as CATSRGRLAGTDNEQFF. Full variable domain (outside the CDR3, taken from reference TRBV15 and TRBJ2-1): DAMVIQNPRYQVTQFGKPVTLSCSQTLNHNVMYWYQQKSSQAPKLLFHYYDKDFNNEADTPDNFQSRRPNTSFCFLDIRSPGLGDTAMYLCATSRGRLAGTDNEQFFGPGTRLTVL.

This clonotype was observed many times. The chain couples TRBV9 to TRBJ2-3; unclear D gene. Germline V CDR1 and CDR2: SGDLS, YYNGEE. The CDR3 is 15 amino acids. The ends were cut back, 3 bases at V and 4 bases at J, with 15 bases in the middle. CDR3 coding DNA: TGTGCCAGCAGCGAGTCCAGCCCGTATCCAGATACGCAGTATTTT. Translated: CASSESSPYPDTQYF.

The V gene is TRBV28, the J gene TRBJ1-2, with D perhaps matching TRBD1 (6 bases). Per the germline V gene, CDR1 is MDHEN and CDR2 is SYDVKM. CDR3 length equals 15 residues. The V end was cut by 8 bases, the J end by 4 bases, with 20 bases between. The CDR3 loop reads CASLLGRGAFYGYTF. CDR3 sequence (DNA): TGTGCCAGCCTCCTGGGCAGGGGAGCCTTCTATGGCTACACCTTC.

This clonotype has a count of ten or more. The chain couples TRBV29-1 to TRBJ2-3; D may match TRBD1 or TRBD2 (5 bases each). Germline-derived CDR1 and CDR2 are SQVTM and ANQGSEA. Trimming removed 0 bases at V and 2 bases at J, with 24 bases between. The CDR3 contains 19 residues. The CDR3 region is CSVEDPPRAVNGATDTQYF. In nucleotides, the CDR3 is TGCAGCGTTGAAGATCCCCCCAGAGCGGTAAATGGGGCCACAGATACGCAGTATTTT.

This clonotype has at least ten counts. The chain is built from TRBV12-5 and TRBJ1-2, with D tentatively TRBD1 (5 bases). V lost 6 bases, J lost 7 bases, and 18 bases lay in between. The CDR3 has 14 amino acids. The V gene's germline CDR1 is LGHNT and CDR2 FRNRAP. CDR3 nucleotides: TGTGCTAGTGGCCCTCTGAACAGGTTCAGTGGCTACACCTTC. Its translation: CASGPLNRFSGYTF. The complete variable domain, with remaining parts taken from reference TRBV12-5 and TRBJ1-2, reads DARVTQTPRHKVTEMGQEVTMRCQPILGHNTVFWYRQTMMQGLELLAYFRNRAPLDDSGMPKDRFSAEMPDATLATLKIQPSEPRDSAVYFCASGPLNRFSGYTFGSGTRLTVV.

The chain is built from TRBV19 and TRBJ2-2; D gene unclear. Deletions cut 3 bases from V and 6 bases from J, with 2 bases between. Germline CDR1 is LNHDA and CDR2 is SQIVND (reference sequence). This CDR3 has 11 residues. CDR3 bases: TGTGCCAGTAGTATGTCCGGGGAGCTGTTTTTT. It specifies CASSMSGELFF.

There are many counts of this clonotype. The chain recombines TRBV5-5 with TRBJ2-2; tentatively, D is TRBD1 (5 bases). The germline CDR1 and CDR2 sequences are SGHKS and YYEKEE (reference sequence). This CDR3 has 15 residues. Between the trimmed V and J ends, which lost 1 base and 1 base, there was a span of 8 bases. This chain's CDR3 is CASSLPTGNTGELFF. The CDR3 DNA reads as TGTGCCAGCAGCTTGCCAACAGGGAACACCGGGGAGCTGTTTTTT.

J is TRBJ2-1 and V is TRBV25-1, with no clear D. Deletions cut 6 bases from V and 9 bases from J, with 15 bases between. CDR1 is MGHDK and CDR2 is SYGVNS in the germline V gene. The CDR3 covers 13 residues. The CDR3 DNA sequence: TGTGCCAGCAGGGGGATAGGTCCGGGTGAGCAGTTCTTC. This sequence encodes CASRGIGPGEQFF.

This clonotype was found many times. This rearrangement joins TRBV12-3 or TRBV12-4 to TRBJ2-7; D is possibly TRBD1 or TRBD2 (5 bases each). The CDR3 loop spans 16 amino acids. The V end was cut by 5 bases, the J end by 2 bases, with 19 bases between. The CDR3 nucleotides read TGTGCCAGCAGTCTCCATTTGGGGGAGAGGGCCTACGAGCAGTACTTC. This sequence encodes CASSLHLGERAYEQYF.

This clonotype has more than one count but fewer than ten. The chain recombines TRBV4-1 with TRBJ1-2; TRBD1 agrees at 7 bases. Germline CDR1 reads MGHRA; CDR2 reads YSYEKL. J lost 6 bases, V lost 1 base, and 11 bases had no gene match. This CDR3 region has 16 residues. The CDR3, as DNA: TGCGCCAGCAGCCAAGGGTACCCTCAGGGGGGGGATGGCTACACCTTC. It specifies CASSQGYPQGGDGYTF.

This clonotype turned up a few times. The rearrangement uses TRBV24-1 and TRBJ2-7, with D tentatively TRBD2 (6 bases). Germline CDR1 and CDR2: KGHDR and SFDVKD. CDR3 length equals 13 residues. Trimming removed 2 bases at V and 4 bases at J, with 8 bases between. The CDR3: CATSDSTRYEQYF. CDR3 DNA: TGTGCCACCAGTGATTCGACTAGGTACGAGCAGTACTTC.

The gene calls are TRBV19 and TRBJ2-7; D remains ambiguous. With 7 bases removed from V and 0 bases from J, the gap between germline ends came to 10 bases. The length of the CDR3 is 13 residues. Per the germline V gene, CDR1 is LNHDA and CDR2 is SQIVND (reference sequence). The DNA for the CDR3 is TGTGCCAGTAAGGCCGCCAGCTCCTACGAGCAGTACTTC. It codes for CASKAASSYEQYF.

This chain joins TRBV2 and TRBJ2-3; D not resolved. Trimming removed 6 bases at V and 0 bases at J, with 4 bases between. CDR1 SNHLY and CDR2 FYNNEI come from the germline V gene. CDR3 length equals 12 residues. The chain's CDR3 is CASRMSTDTQYF. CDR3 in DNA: TGTGCCAGCAGGATGAGCACAGATACGCAGTATTTT.

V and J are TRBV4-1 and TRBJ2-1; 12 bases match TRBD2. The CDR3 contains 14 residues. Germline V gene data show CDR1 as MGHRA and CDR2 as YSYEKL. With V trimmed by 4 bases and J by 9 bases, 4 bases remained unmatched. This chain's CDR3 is CASSPRLAGAEQFF. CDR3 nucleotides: TGCGCCAGCAGCCCGCGACTAGCGGGGGCTGAGCAGTTCTTC.

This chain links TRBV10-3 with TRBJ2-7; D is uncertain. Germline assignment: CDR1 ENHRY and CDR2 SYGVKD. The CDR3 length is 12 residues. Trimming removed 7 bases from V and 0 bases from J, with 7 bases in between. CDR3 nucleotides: TGTGCCATCAAGCCTAGCTCCTACGAGCAGTACTTC. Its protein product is CAIKPSSYEQYF.

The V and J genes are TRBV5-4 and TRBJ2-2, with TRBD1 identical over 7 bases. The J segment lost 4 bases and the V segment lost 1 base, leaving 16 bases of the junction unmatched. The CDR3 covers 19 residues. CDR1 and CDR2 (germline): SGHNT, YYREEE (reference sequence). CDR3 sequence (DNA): TGTGCCAGCAGCTTGCGAAAGGGGGCTCTCCTACACATCACCGGGGAGCTGTTTTTT. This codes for CASSLRKGALLHITGELFF.

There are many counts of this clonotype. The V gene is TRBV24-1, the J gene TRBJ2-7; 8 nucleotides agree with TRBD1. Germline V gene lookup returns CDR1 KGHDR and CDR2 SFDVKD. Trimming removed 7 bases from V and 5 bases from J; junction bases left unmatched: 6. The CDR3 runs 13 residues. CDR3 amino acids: CATRDRVSDEQYF. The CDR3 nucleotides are TGTGCCACCAGGGACAGGGTGAGCGACGAGCAGTACTTC.

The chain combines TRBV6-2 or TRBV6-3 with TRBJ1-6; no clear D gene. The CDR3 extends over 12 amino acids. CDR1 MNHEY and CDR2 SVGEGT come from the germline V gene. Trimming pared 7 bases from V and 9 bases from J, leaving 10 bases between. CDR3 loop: CASTNPRSPLHF. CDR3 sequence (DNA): TGTGCCAGCACCAACCCGCGTTCACCCCTCCACTTT.

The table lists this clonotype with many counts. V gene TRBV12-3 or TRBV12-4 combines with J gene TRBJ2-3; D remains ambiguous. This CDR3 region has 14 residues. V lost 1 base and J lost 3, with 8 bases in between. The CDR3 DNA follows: TGTGCCAGCAGTTTAGGGCTGGGGACAGATACGCAGTATTTT. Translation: CASSLGLGTDTQYF.

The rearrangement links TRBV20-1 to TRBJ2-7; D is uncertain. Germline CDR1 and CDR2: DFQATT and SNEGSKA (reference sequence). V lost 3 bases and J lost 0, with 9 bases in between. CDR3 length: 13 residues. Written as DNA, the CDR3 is TGCAGTGCTAGGCCAGACAACTCCTACGAGCAGTACTTC. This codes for CSARPDNSYEQYF.

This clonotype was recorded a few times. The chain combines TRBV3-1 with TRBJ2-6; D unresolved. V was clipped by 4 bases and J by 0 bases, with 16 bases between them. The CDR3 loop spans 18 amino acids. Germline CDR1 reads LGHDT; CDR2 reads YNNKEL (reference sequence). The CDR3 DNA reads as TGTGCCAGCAGCCTTGAGAGAATGGCAGGCTCTGGGGCCAACGTCCTGACTTTC. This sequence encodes CASSLERMAGSGANVLTF.